The T cell receptor beta chain described here comes from a study of regulatory T cells in long-lasting Graves disease. Arm-PCR of CDR3 regions and iRepertoire HTBI primers were the basis on which TCR beta libraries were built. TCRdb analysed the multiplex PCR reads with MiXCR anew, one entry per CDR3 protein. This sample yields about 420,000 distinct CDR3 sequences, of which about 16% are seen a single time; around a quarter belongs to the top ten. The time point: newly diagnosed GD, antithyroid drugs for less than 3 months. The TCR library used RNA extracted from PBMCs. CDR1 and CDR2 from the germline V gene are MDHEN and SYDVKM. The CDR3 extends over 14 amino acids. The junction had 4 bases not matched to a gene; V was cut back by 5 bases and J by 2 bases. These data were also filed under a second study, of T cells in Graves' hyperthyroidism and ophthalmopathy.

Sequencing used peripheral blood mononuclear cells (PBMCs), obtained at new diagnosis, from a patient treated with antithyroid drugs. The chain joins TRBV28 to TRBJ2-3; 7 bases agree with TRBD2. The receptor was isolated from a woman in her late teens or twenties with Graves disease. The CDR3 sequence: CASSKTSDTDTQYF. The DNA for the CDR3 is TGTGCCAGCAGTAAAACTAGCGACACAGATACGCAGTATTTT.